This T cell receptor (beta chain) is drawn from a study of cytomegalovirus exposure and HLA in healthy donors. V lost 4 bases, J lost 2 bases, and 13 bases stayed unmatched. The CDR3 extends over 17 amino acids. The germline V gene has CDR1 SGHRS and CDR2 YFSETQ. Researchers ran the PCR with 60 Vbeta and 13 Jbeta primers. The method was immunoSEQ multiplex PCR; TCRdb's version includes in-frame clones alone and lacks a portion of them. Among some 180,000 clones listed, approximately 80% were seen once. There are a few counts of this clone. The antigen is undetermined. Whole-study findings and limits: CMV serostatus was the only immune exposure information that was available.

The receptor comes from a man aged 40-49 years in good health and CMV-seropositive. This rearrangement joins TRBV5-1 to TRBJ2-7; 9 bases line up with TRBD2. The sample comprised PBMCs. As DNA, the CDR3 is TGCGCCAGCAGCGTTTCCCTGGGCGGGAGGGGAGCCTACGAGCAGTACTTC. As protein: CASSVSLGGRGAYEQYF.